Listed below are T cell receptor beta chains from one sample, sequenced in a study of spatial heterogeneity in lung cancer. TCRdb analysed the 5' RACE reads with MiXCR anew, one entry per CDR3 protein. The sample records roughly 49,000 distinct CDR3 sequences, over 5.5% being singletons. The specimen comprised PBMCs, sampled at surgery. These receptors were obtained from a female donor with early-stage non-small cell lung cancer. CDR3s include the opening cysteine and the closing phenylalanine or tryptophan. A D gene is named only where the DNA matches it firmly. The listing skips clone size in some rows; elsewhere it reads once, few, many or a size class.

d_call | j_call | v_call | clone_size | cdr3_aa | cdr3_nt
TRBD1 | TRBJ1-5 | TRBV7-2 | many | CASSLDRDRNQPQHF | TGTGCCAGCAGCTTGGACCGGGACAGAAATCAGCCCCAGCATTTT
TRBD1 | TRBJ2-3 | TRBV25-1 | many | CASSYPGQGADTQYF | TGTGCCAGCAGTTACCCAGGACAGGGGGCAGATACGCAGTATTTT
NA | TRBJ2-5 | TRBV7-9 | few | CASGGPQETQYF | TGTGCCAGTGGGGGGCCCCAAGAGACCCAGTACTTC
NA | TRBJ1-2 | TRBV29-1 | few | CSVPGTGGWYGYTF | TGCAGCGTCCCCGGCACAGGAGGGTGGTATGGCTACACCTTC
NA | TRBJ2-5 | TRBV2 | many | CASTRGIGGTQYF | TGTGCCAGCACTAGGGGGATCGGTGGGACCCAGTACTTC
NA | TRBJ2-6 | TRBV4-1 | NA | CASSQVQGSGANVLTF | TGCGCCAGCAGCCAAGTTCAGGGGTCTGGGGCCAACGTCCTGACTTTC
NA | TRBJ2-2 | TRBV7-2 | many | CASSRVPQSNTGELFF | TGTGCCAGCAGCAGAGTGCCCCAATCTAACACCGGGGAGCTGTTTTTT
TRBD2 | TRBJ2-3 | TRBV20-1 | NA | CSASRPGGRGDTQYF | TGCAGTGCTAGTCGCCCGGGGGGGCGTGGAGATACGCAGTATTTT
NA | TRBJ1-2 | TRBV2 | many | CASRARFLQANYGYTF | TGTGCCAGCAGGGCGCGATTTTTACAAGCTAACTATGGCTACACCTTC
NA | TRBJ1-6 | TRBV20-1 | many | CSARGRGNLYNSPLHF | TGCAGTGCTAGAGGGCGGGGCAACCTCTATAATTCACCCCTCCACTTT
TRBD2 | TRBJ2-7 | TRBV5-1 | many | CASSSTSGGPSNEQYF | TGCGCCAGCAGCAGTACTAGCGGGGGGCCCTCGAACGAGCAGTACTTC
NA | TRBJ1-1 | TRBV9 | NA | CASSVVVPGRDAFF | TGTGCCAGCAGCGTAGTAGTGCCGGGACGGGACGCTTTCTTT
NA | TRBJ2-6 | TRBV7-2 | many | CASRSTGPGANVLTF | TGTGCCAGCAGGTCTACAGGTCCTGGGGCCAACGTCCTGACTTTC
TRBD1 | TRBJ2-3 | TRBV11-2 | many | CASSIRQGMATDTQYF | TGTGCCAGCAGCATCAGACAGGGGATGGCCACAGATACGCAGTATTTT
NA | TRBJ2-5 | TRBV20-1 | many | CSALGETQYF | TGCAGTGCGTTAGGAGAGACCCAGTACTTC
NA | TRBJ2-2 | TRBV7-3 | medium-sized | CASSLEGLRNTGELFF | TGTGCCAGCAGCTTGGAAGGATTGCGAAACACCGGGGAGCTGTTTTTT
TRBD1 | TRBJ2-7 | TRBV28 | many | CASSFMVGQGYEQYF | TGTGCCAGCAGTTTTATGGTGGGACAGGGCTACGAGCAGTACTTC
TRBD1 | TRBJ2-3 | TRBV7-9 | many | CASSFRTGGTDTQYF | TGTGCCAGCAGTTTTAGGACAGGGGGGACAGATACGCAGTATTTT
NA | TRBJ2-1 | TRBV5-1 | many | CASWLENEQFF | TGCGCCAGCTGGCTCGAAAATGAGCAGTTCTTC
NA | TRBJ2-4 | TRBV12-2 | many | CASRPRGGTLLAKNIQYF | TGTGCAAGTCGCCCGCGTGGCGGGACCCTGCTAGCCAAAAACATTCAGTACTTC
NA | TRBJ1-4 | TRBV20-1 | many | CSARDSAGTPLKKLFF | TGCAGTGCTAGAGATTCAGCGGGAACACCCCTTAAGAAACTGTTTTTT
NA | TRBJ1-5 | TRBV27 | NA | CASMGERNQPQHF | TGTGCCAGCATGGGAGAGCGCAATCAGCCCCAGCATTTT
NA | TRBJ2-5 | TRBV28 | many | CASTKNRRHQETQYF | TGTGCCAGCACAAAGAACAGGAGACACCAAGAGACCCAGTACTTC
NA | TRBJ1-1 | TRBV5-1 | many | CASSTRQENTEAFF | TGCGCCAGCAGCACCAGGCAGGAGAACACTGAAGCTTTCTTT
NA | TRBJ1-5 | TRBV28 | few | CASSQRQPQHF | TGTGCCAGCAGTCAACGACAGCCCCAGCATTTT
NA | TRBJ1-1 | TRBV30 | NA | CAWSVDRGTEAFF | TGTGCCTGGAGTGTGGACCGTGGGACTGAAGCTTTCTTT
NA | TRBJ2-7 | TRBV12-3/TRBV12-4 | NA | CASSRHDDKSYEQYF | TGTGCCAGCAGTCGGCACGATGACAAGTCCTACGAGCAGTACTTC
NA | TRBJ1-2 | TRBV12-5 | NA | CASGLSDGYTF | TGTGCTAGTGGTTTGTCGGATGGCTACACCTTC
NA | TRBJ1-2 | TRBV5-5 | many | CASSLDEIMTRRGYTF | TGTGCCAGCAGCTTGGACGAGATCATGACGAGAAGAGGCTACACCTTC